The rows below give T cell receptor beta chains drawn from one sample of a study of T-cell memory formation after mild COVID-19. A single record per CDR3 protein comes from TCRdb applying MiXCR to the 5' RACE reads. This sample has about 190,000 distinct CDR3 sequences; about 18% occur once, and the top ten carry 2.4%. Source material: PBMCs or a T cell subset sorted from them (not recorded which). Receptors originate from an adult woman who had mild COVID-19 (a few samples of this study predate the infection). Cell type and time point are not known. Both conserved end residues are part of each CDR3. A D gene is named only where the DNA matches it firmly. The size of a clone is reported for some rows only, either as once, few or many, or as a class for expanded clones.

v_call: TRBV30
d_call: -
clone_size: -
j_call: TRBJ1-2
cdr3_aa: CAWRGGLSRGYTF
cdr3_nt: TGTGCCTGGAGGGGGGGTCTGTCTCGTGGCTACACCTTC

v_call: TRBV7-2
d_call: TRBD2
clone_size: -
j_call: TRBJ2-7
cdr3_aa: CASSLEGGRAKNEQYF
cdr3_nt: TGTGCCAGCAGCTTAGAGGGCGGGAGGGCGAAGAACGAGCAGTACTTC

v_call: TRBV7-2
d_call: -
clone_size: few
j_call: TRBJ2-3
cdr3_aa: CASSDFSTDTQYF
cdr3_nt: TGTGCCAGCAGCGATTTTAGCACAGATACGCAGTATTTT

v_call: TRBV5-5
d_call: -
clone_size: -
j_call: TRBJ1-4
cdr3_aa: CASSLIGEKLFF
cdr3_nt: TGTGCCAGCAGCTTGATTGGTGAAAAACTGTTTTTT

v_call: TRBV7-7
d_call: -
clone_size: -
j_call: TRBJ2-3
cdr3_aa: CASSSTRYTDTQYF
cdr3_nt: TGTGCTAGCAGTTCGACTAGGTACACAGATACGCAGTATTTT

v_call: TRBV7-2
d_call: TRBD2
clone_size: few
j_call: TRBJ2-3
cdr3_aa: CASSTEAGVGDTQYF
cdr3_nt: TGTGCCAGCAGCACTGAAGCGGGAGTTGGAGATACGCAGTATTTT

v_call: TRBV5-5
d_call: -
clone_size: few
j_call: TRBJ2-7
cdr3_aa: CASSLVLAGEQYF
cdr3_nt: TGTGCCAGCAGCTTGGTGTTAGCAGGCGAGCAGTACTTC

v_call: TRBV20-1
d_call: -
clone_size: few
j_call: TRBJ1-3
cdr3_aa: CSVSGLGSGNTIYF
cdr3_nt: TGCAGTGTCTCGGGGCTTGGGTCTGGAAACACCATATATTTT

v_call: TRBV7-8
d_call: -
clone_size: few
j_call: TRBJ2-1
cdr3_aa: CASSPGPFYNEQFF
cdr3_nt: TGTGCCAGCAGCCCAGGGCCCTTCTACAATGAGCAGTTCTTC

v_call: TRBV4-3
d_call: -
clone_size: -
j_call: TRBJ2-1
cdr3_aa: CASSQWTIDNEQFF
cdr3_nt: TGCGCCAGCAGCCAGTGGACTATAGACAATGAGCAGTTCTTC

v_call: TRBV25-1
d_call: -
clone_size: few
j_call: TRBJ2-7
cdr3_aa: CASGDPYEQYF
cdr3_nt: TGTGCCAGCGGAGATCCCTACGAGCAGTACTTC

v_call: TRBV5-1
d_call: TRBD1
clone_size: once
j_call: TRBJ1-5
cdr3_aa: CASSAGQGVPNQPQHF
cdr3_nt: TGCGCCAGCAGCGCGGGACAGGGGGTCCCCAATCAGCCCCAGCATTTT

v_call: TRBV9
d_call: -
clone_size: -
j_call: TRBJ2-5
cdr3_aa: CASSTPGRHETQYF
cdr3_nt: TGTGCCAGCAGCACTCCGGGACGGCACGAGACCCAGTACTTC

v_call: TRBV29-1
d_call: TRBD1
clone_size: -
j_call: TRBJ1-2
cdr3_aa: CSVEKGQGVGGYTF
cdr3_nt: TGCAGCGTTGAAAAGGGACAGGGGGTGGGTGGCTACACCTTC

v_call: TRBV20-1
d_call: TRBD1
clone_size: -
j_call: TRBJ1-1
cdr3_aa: CSAAGTGPGAFF
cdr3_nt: TGCAGTGCTGCCGGGACAGGCCCCGGGGCTTTCTTT

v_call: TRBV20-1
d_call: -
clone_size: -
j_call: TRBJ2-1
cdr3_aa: CSPGTHGERYNEQFF
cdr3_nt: TGCAGTCCGGGGACCCACGGGGAACGCTACAATGAGCAGTTCTTC

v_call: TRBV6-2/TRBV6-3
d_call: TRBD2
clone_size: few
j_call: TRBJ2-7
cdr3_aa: CASRTSGSQQYF
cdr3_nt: TGTGCCAGCAGAACTAGCGGGAGCCAGCAGTACTTC

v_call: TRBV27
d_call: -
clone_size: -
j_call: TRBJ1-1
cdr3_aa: CASSWSDRNTEAFF
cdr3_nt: TGTGCCAGCAGTTGGTCCGACAGGAACACTGAAGCTTTCTTT